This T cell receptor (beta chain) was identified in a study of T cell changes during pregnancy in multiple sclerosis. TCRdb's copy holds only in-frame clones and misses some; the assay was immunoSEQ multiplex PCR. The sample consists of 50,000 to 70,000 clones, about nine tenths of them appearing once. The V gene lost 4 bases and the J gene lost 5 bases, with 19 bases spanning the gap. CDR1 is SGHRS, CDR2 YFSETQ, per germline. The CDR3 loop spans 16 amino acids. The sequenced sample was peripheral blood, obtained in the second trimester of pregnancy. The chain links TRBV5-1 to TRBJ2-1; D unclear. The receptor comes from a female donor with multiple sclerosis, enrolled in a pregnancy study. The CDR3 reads CASSPEVLRPNNEQFF. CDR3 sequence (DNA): TGCGCCAGCAGCCCTGAAGTACTAAGACCTAACAATGAGCAGTTCTTC.